The T cell receptor beta chain under discussion was sequenced for a study of cytomegalovirus exposure and HLA in healthy donors. Study-wide points: A later analysis showed TCR association rates differing by HLA locus, peaking at DRB1 and lowest at HLA-C.

This clone was found a few times. Its antigen is not identified. This CDR3 has 16 amino acids. From germline, CDR1 is SGDLS and CDR2 YYNGEE. The V end was cut by 0 bases, the J end by 9 bases, with 19 bases between. The PCR used 60 Vbeta and 13 Jbeta primers. Study processing details: Later analysis identified tens of millions of unique TCR beta chains, approximately 11 million shared. Only in-frame clones appear in the TCRdb table, and some are missing; sequencing was by immunoSEQ multiplex PCR. V and J calls and clone size come straight from that table; D and trimming were deduced from the DNA. Here the sample spans approximately 210,000 clones, about 85% being singletons.

The TCR comes from a male donor in good health and CMV-seropositive. The material sequenced was PBMCs. V usage is TRBV9 and J usage is TRBJ2-1; D might be TRBD2 (5 bases). CDR3 loop: CASSVVGAAARPEQFF. DNA of the CDR3: TGTGCCAGCAGCGTAGTAGGAGCGGCCGCTAGACCTGAGCAGTTCTTC.